These 2 T cell receptor beta chains came from one sample sequenced in a study of CD8+CD57+ T cells in acquired aplastic anemia. Flow cytometry had shown expanded CD8+CD57+ cells in the patients chosen for sequencing. The template used for profiling TCR beta VDJ and CDR3 was genomic DNA. In TCRdb, the reads were re-called with MiXCR into one record per CDR3 protein. This table has 220,000 or so distinct CDR3 sequences, 55% to 65% appearing once. Source material: sorted CD4+, CD8+, or CD8+CD57+ T cells (not recorded which) from PBMCs. The receptors come from a human donor with aplastic anemia.

Notes on this clonotype: Germline and junction disagree at one end, which may indicate a read error. V is TRBV5-1 and J is TRBJ1-1; D is possibly TRBD1 (6 bases). Germline CDR1 is SGHRS and CDR2 is YFSETQ. The CDR3 is 14 residues long. Written as DNA, the CDR3 is TGTGCCAGCAGCTTGGGGGGCGCGGACACTGAAGCTTTCTTT. Translation gives CASSLGGADTEAFF.

The chain has TRBV18 and TRBJ1-5; 9 bases line up with TRBD1. The CDR3 is 13 amino acids. Germline CDR1 and CDR2: KGHSH and LQKENI. J gave up 6 bases and V 5 bases, and 2 bases lay outside the gene matches. The CDR3 DNA sequence: TGTGCCAGCTCAGGGACAGGGACTCAGCCCCAGCATTTT. This gives the protein CASSGTGTQPQHF.